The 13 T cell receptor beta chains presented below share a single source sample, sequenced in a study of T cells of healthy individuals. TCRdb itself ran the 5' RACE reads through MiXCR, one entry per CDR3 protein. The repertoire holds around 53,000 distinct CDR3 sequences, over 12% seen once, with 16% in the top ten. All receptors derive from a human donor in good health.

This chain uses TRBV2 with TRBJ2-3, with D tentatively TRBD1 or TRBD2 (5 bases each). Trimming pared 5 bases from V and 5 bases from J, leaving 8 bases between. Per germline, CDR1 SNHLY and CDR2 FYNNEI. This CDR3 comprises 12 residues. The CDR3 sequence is CASSLGEDTQYF. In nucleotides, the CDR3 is TGTGCCAGCAGTCTGGGGGAAGATACGCAGTATTTT.

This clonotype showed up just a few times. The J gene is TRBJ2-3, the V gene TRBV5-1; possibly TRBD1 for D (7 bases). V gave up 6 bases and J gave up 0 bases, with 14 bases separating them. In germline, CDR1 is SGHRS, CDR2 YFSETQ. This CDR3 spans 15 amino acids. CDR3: CASTLEGASTDTQYF. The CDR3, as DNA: TGCGCCAGCACTCTGGAGGGGGCCAGCACAGATACGCAGTATTTT.

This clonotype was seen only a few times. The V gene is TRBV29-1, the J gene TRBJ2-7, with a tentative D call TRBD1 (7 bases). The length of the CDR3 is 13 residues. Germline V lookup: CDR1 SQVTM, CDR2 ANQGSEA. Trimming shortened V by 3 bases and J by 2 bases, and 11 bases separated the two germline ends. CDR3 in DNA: TGCAGCGTTGAGGGGGGACAGACCTACGAGCAGTACTTC. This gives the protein CSVEGGQTYEQYF.

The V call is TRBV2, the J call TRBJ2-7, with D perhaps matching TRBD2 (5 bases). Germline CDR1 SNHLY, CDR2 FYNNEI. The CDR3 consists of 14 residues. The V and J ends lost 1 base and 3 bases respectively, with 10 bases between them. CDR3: CASSEEGADYEQYF. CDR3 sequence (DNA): TGTGCCAGCAGTGAAGAGGGAGCAGACTACGAGCAGTACTTC.

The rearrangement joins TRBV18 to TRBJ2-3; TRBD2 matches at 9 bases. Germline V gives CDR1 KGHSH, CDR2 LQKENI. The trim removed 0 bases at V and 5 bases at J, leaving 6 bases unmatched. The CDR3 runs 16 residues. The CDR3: CASSPPEREEGDTQYF. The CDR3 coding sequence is TGTGCCAGCTCACCACCCGAGCGGGAGGAAGGAGATACGCAGTATTTT.

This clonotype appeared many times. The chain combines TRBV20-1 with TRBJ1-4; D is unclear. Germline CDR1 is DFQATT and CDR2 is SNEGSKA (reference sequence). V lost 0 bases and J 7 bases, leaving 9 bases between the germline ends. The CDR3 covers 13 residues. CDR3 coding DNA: TGCAGTGCTAGAGAGGGCAACAGTGAAAAACTGTTTTTT. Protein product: CSAREGNSEKLFF.

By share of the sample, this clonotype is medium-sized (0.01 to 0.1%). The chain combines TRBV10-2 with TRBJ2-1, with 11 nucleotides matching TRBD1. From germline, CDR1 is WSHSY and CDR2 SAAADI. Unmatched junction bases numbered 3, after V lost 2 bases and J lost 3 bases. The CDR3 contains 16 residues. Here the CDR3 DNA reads TGCGCCAGCAGTGAGGCCGGGACAGGGGGCTACAATGAGCAGTTCTTC. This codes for CASSEAGTGGYNEQFF.

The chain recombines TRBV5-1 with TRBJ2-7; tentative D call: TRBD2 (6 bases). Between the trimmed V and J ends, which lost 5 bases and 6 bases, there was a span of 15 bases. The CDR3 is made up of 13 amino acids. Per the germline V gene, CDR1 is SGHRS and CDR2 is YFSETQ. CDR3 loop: CASSTTQGGEQYF. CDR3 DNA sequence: TGCGCCAGCAGTACTACTCAGGGAGGCGAGCAGTACTTC.

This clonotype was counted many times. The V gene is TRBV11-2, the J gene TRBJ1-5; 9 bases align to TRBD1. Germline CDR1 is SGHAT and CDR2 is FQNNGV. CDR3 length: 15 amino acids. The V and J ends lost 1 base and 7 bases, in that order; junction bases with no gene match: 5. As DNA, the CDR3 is TGTGCCAGCAGCTTAGGGGGGACAGGGAGACAGCCCCAGCATTTT. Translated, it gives CASSLGGTGRQPQHF. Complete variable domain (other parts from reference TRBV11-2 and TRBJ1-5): EAGVAQSPRYKIIEKRQSVAFWCNPISGHATLYWYQQILGQGPKLLIQFQNNGVVDDSQLPKDRFSAERLKGVDSTLKIQPAKLEDSAVYLCASSLGGTGRQPQHFGDGTRLSIL.

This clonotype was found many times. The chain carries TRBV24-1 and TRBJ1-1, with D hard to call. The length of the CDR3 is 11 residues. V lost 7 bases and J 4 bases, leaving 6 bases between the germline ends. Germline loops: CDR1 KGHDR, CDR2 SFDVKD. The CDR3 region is CATRVGTEAFF. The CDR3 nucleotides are TGTGCCACCAGGGTGGGCACTGAAGCTTTCTTT.

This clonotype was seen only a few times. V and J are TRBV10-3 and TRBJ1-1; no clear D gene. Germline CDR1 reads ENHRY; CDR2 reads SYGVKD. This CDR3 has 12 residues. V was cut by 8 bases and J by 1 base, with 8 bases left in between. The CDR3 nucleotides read TGTGCCATCCGCAAAGGGAACACTGAAGCTTTCTTT. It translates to CAIRKGNTEAFF.

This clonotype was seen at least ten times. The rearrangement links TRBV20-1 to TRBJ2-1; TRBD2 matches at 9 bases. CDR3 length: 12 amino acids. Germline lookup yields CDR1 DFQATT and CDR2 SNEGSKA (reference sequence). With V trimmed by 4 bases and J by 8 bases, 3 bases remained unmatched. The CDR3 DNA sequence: TGCAGTGCTATGCGGGAGGGCGATGAGCAGTTCTTC. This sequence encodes CSAMREGDEQFF.

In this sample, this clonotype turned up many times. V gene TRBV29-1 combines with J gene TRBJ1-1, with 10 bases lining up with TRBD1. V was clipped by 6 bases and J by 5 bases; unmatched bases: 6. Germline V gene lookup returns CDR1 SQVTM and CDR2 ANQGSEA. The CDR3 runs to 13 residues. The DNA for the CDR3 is TGCAGCGTCCGGACAGGGGGAAGGACTGAAGCTTTCTTT. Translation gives CSVRTGGRTEAFF.